This T cell receptor delta chain was observed in a study of gamma delta lymphoproliferative disorders and STAT genes. TCRdb ran CATT on the multiplex PCR reads. The sample has hundreds of delta-chain clones, roughly 2% seen once. The receptor sequences were amplified from genomic DNA of peripheral blood mononuclear cells. A few counts support this clone. The TCRdb protein comes from a much larger clone and disagrees with this DNA's translation at residue 8, likely due to a read error; the protein given here is derived from the DNA. The CDR3 has 19 amino acids. V lost 0 bases, J lost 0 bases, and 15 bases stayed unmatched. Germline V gene data show CDR1 as GEAIGNYY and CDR2 as EKD.

The chain combines TRDV2 with TRDJ1, with TRDD3 matching over 7 bases. Sequencing was carried out using blood. The clonotype comes from a human donor in good health. The CDR3, as DNA: TGTGCCTGTGACACCTTACTGGAGGATACGCGTAGTAACACCGATAAACTCATCTTT. It is translated as CACDTLLEDTRSNTDKLIF.